The 25 T cell receptor beta chains below were found in one sample sequenced in a study of T cell changes during pregnancy in multiple sclerosis. TCRdb's copy holds only in-frame clones and misses some; the assay was immunoSEQ multiplex PCR. The sample holds some 87,000 clones, about 95% seen once. The sequencing used peripheral blood, collected in the second trimester of pregnancy. These receptor sequences come from a female donor with multiple sclerosis, enrolled in a pregnancy study.

J is TRBJ1-4 and V is TRBV18; D not certain. The V gene's germline CDR1 is KGHSH and CDR2 LQKENI. This CDR3 comprises 17 residues. Trimming shortened V by 2 bases and J by 7 bases, and 20 bases separated the two germline ends. CDR3 nucleotides: TGTGCCAGCTCACCATATAAAGAGGGTGGTGGCGGTGAAAAACTGTTTTTT. It is translated as CASSPYKEGGGGEKLFF.

The chain recombines TRBV19 with TRBJ1-5; the D gene is possibly TRBD1 (6 bases). CDR1 and CDR2 (germline): LNHDA, SQIVND (reference sequence). The CDR3 runs 15 residues. Trimming shortened V by 2 bases and J by 10 bases, and 18 bases separated the two germline ends. This CDR3 is CASSITNDRLLPQHF. CDR3 in DNA: TGTGCCAGTAGTATAACTAACGACAGGTTGCTTCCCCAGCATTTT.

The J gene is TRBJ1-1, the V gene TRBV29-1, with D possibly TRBD1 on 6 matching bases. V lost 8 bases and J 4 bases, leaving 17 bases between the germline ends. Looked up from germline, CDR1 is SQVTM and CDR2 is ANQGSEA. The CDR3 is 13 amino acids. The DNA for the CDR3 is TGCAGCACCTCACCAGGGGTTGGCACTGAAGCTTTCTTT. Encoded protein: CSTSPGVGTEAFF.

The chain recombines TRBV6-1 with TRBJ1-1; D remains ambiguous. V was shortened by 2 bases and J by 4 bases, with 17 bases between the two germline ends. This CDR3 spans 16 amino acids. CDR1 MNHNS and CDR2 SASEGT come from the germline V gene. CDR3 in DNA: TGTGCCAGCAGTGAATGGGCAGGTGCCGAGGGCACTGAAGCTTTCTTT. This translates into CASSEWAGAEGTEAFF.

The chain joins TRBV5-1 to TRBJ2-1; TRBD1 agrees at 10 bases. Germline CDR1 SGHRS, CDR2 YFSETQ. This CDR3 is 14 amino acids long. Losses at the gene ends were 4 bases for V and 6 bases for J; bases not matched to a gene: 4. The DNA of the CDR3 is TGCGCCAGCAGCCTTAGGACAGGGGGCAATGAGCAGTTCTTC. Its translation is CASSLRTGGNEQFF.

The chain is built from TRBV7-9 and TRBJ2-5, with 9 bases lining up with TRBD1. V gave up 5 bases and J gave up 2 bases; unmatched junction bases: 6. The CDR3 contains 15 residues. The V gene's germline CDR1 is SEHNR and CDR2 FQNEAQ (reference sequence). Written as DNA, the CDR3 is TGTGCCAGCAGCCCTAGGGACAGGGCACAAGAGACCCAGTACTTC. It specifies CASSPRDRAQETQYF.

The chain combines TRBV5-1 with TRBJ1-4; D unresolved. The CDR3 is made up of 13 amino acids. The V and J ends lost 1 base and 8 bases respectively, with 9 bases between them. From germline, CDR1 is SGHRS and CDR2 YFSETQ. The CDR3 spells CASSLSAREKLFF. CDR3 nucleotides: TGCGCCAGCAGCTTGTCCGCTAGGGAAAAACTGTTTTTT.

V and J are TRBV5-1 and TRBJ2-1; 9 nucleotides match TRBD2. The germline V gene has CDR1 SGHRS and CDR2 YFSETQ. The CDR3 consists of 16 residues. The V gene end was trimmed by 4 bases and the J gene end by 6 bases; junction bases not matched to a gene: 11. The CDR3 coding sequence is TGCGCCAGCAGCCCGAGGACTAGCGTTTTAGTCAATGAGCAGTTCTTC. Residues: CASSPRTSVLVNEQFF. Drawing the rest from reference TRBV5-1 and TRBJ2-1, the complete variable domain is KAGVTQTPRYLIKTRGQQVTLSCSPISGHRSVSWYQQTPGQGLQFLFEYFSETQRNKGNFPGRFSGRQFSNSRSEMNVSTLELGDSALYLCASSPRTSVLVNEQFFGPGTRLTVL.

V gene TRBV10-3 combines with J gene TRBJ2-1, with TRBD1 matching over 9 bases. CDR3 length: 12 residues. V lost 6 bases, J lost 6 bases, and 0 bases stayed unmatched. The germline V gene encodes CDR1 ENHRY and CDR2 SYGVKD. CDR3 loop: CAIRGQGNEQFF. CDR3 DNA sequence: TGTGCCATCAGGGGACAGGGCAATGAGCAGTTCTTC.

The rearrangement uses TRBV7-9 and TRBJ2-3, with TRBD1 matching 8 bases. CDR1 is SEHNR, CDR2 FQNEAQ, per germline (reference sequence). J lost 3 bases, V lost 3 bases, and 8 bases had no gene match. This CDR3 contains 16 residues. The CDR3 is CASSFGGTGPTDTQYF. CDR3 DNA sequence: TGTGCCAGCAGCTTCGGTGGGACAGGACCTACAGATACGCAGTATTTT.

The chain employs TRBV5-4 and TRBJ2-1, with TRBD2 matching over 12 bases. Losses at the gene ends were 4 bases for V and 5 bases for J; bases not matched to a gene: 4. Germline V gene data show CDR1 as SGHNT and CDR2 as YYREEE (reference sequence). This CDR3 has 15 amino acids. The CDR3 DNA reads as TGTGCCAGCAGCGACCCTAGCGGGAGGGACAATGAGCAGTTCTTC. Translated: CASSDPSGRDNEQFF.

The chain joins TRBV28 to TRBJ2-7; 7 nucleotides agree with TRBD1. CDR1 is MDHEN, CDR2 SYDVKM, per germline. CDR3 length: 14 residues. With V trimmed by 6 bases and J by 3 bases, 8 bases remained unmatched. Here the CDR3 reads CASSLRTGYYEQYF. In DNA, the CDR3 is TGTGCCAGCAGCCTCCGGACAGGTTACTACGAGCAGTACTTC.

The chain recombines TRBV6-5 with TRBJ2-1; D unclear. The ends were cut back, 6 bases at V and 8 bases at J, with 14 bases in the middle. CDR1 MNHEY and CDR2 SVGAGI come from the germline V gene. CDR3 size: 13 residues. CDR3 residues: CASSRAQRYEQFF. DNA for the CDR3: TGTGCCAGCAGCCGTGCCCAGAGGTATGAGCAGTTCTTC.

This rearrangement joins TRBV27 to TRBJ2-7, with TRBD1 identical over 8 bases. CDR3 length: 15 residues. V lost 6 bases, J lost 5 bases, and 12 bases stayed unmatched. Germline V lookup: CDR1 MNHEY, CDR2 SMNVEV (reference sequence). CDR3 DNA sequence: TGTGCCAGCAGCTATCTCAGGGGGCGCTTGGACGAGCAGTACTTC. Amino acid sequence: CASSYLRGRLDEQYF.

This clone was picked up one time. This rearrangement joins TRBV18 to TRBJ2-7; TRBD1 aligns across 7 bases. J gave up 1 base and V 3 bases, and 3 bases lay outside the gene matches. CDR1 KGHSH and CDR2 LQKENI come from the germline V gene. This CDR3 comprises 14 residues. As DNA, the CDR3 is TGTGCCAGCTCACCGGCACAGGGGTCCTACGAGCAGTACTTC. Translated: CASSPAQGSYEQYF.

The V gene is TRBV5-1, the J gene TRBJ2-7; 9 positions match TRBD1. There are 15 residues in the CDR3. Trimming took 0 bases from V and 3 from J; bases not matched to a gene: 4. Germline CDR1 SGHRS, CDR2 YFSETQ. The CDR3 nucleotides are TGCGCCAGCAGCTTGGTGGGACAGGGCAACTACGAGCAGTACTTC. Encoded protein: CASSLVGQGNYEQYF. Using reference TRBV5-1 and TRBJ2-7 for the parts outside the CDR3, the full variable domain is KAGVTQTPRYLIKTRGQQVTLSCSPISGHRSVSWYQQTPGQGLQFLFEYFSETQRNKGNFPGRFSGRQFSNSRSEMNVSTLELGDSALYLCASSLVGQGNYEQYFGPGTRLTVT.

Only a few counts were recorded for this clone. The chain employs TRBV9 and TRBJ2-7; no clear D gene. From germline, CDR1 is SGDLS and CDR2 YYNGEE. This CDR3 has 16 residues. The germline V and J ends were trimmed by 0 bases and 0 bases, with 13 bases remaining between them. The CDR3 sequence: CASSVGISSGSYEQYF. The CDR3 DNA follows: TGTGCCAGCAGCGTAGGAATTTCTAGTGGCTCCTACGAGCAGTACTTC.

This sequence joins TRBV27 and TRBJ1-2, with 8 bases identical to TRBD1. J gave up 5 bases and V 5 bases, and 10 bases lay outside the gene matches. The V gene's germline CDR1 is MNHEY and CDR2 SMNVEV (reference sequence). CDR3 length: 15 amino acids. The CDR3 spells CASSLWTGKEYGYTF. CDR3 DNA sequence: TGTGCCAGCAGTCTATGGACAGGGAAAGAGTATGGCTACACCTTC.

CDR3 coding DNA: TGTGCCAGCACCACTAGCGGAGTCCGCAATGAGCAGTTCTTC. Its protein is CASTTSGVRNEQFF. V usage is TRBV6-1 and J usage is TRBJ2-1, with 8 positions matching TRBD2. The ends lost 7 bases at V and 6 bases at J; junction bases unmatched: 8. Per germline, CDR1 MNHNS and CDR2 SASEGT. The CDR3 spans 14 residues.

The chain uses TRBV5-1 and TRBJ2-5, with a weak D call TRBD2 (6 bases). The CDR3 loop spans 14 amino acids. In germline, CDR1 is SGHRS, CDR2 YFSETQ. V was clipped by 4 bases and J by 4 bases, with 14 bases between them. The CDR3 sequence is CASSPVGGGETQYF. CDR3 DNA sequence: TGCGCCAGCAGCCCCGTGGGGGGAGGAGAGACCCAGTACTTC.

The chain links TRBV4-3 to TRBJ1-4; 7 bases agree with TRBD1. With V trimmed by 1 base and J by 0 bases, 5 bases remained unmatched. The CDR3 is 17 residues long. CDR1 and CDR2 from the germline V gene are LGHNA and YSLEER. The CDR3 reads CASSQGRGRATNEKLFF. In DNA, the CDR3 is TGCGCCAGCAGCCAAGGGAGGGGGCGGGCAACTAATGAAAAACTGTTTTTT.

This rearrangement joins TRBV4-1 to TRBJ2-7, with 9 bases identical to TRBD1. Germline CDR1 and CDR2: MGHRA and YSYEKL. Unmatched junction bases numbered 7, after V lost 4 bases and J lost 0 bases. The CDR3 covers 16 residues. CDR3 DNA: TGCGCCAGCAGCCTCCTAGGACAGGGGATCTCCTACGAGCAGTACTTC. Protein: CASSLLGQGISYEQYF.

The V call is TRBV28, the J call TRBJ2-7; 11 nucleotides match TRBD1. V dropped 3 bases and J dropped 5; count of bases not matched to a gene: 9. This CDR3 contains 16 residues. From germline, CDR1 is MDHEN and CDR2 SYDVKM. The CDR3 DNA reads TGTGCCAGCAGTTTCCAAATCGGACAGGGGGCAGACGAGCAGTACTTC. Encoded protein: CASSFQIGQGADEQYF.

The V and J genes are TRBV11-2 and TRBJ2-3; the D is unclear. Germline-derived CDR1 and CDR2 are SGHAT and FQNNGV. V lost 6 bases and J lost 1, with 8 bases in between. The CDR3 runs to 13 residues. CDR3 amino acids: CASSPIRTDTQYF. CDR3 DNA sequence: TGTGCCAGCAGTCCCATTCGCACAGATACGCAGTATTTT.

J is TRBJ2-7 and V is TRBV19, with D possibly being TRBD1 (5 bases). In germline, CDR1 is LNHDA, CDR2 SQIVND (reference sequence). The ends were cut back, 1 base at V and 2 bases at J, with 9 bases in the middle. This CDR3 spans 14 amino acids. Here the CDR3 reads CASSIAGPTYEQYF. The DNA for the CDR3 is TGTGCCAGTAGTATAGCAGGGCCTACCTACGAGCAGTACTTC. Supplemented by reference TRBV19 and TRBJ2-7, the full variable domain reads DGGITQSPKYLFRKEGQNVTLSCEQNLNHDAMYWYRQDPGQGLRLIYYSQIVNDFQKGDIAEGYSVSREKKESFPLTVTSAQKNPTAFYLCASSIAGPTYEQYFGPGTRLTVT.